Below, 10 T cell receptor beta chains from the same sample are listed, as sequenced in a study of OX40 agonist ivuxolimab in advanced cancers. Only in-frame clones appear in the TCRdb table, and some are missing; sequencing was by immunoSEQ multiplex PCR. The table includes over 55,000 clones, approximately 80% detected once. The sample was CD4+ or CD8+ T cells sorted from blood, taken in a trial of the OX40 agonist ivuxolimab. The receptors come from an adult with an advanced solid tumor such as melanoma, head and neck, liver or kidney cancer.

This clone appeared once. The chain uses TRBV5-1 and TRBJ1-4; D is uncertain. The CDR3 runs to 16 residues. Germline V CDR1 and CDR2: SGHRS, YFSETQ. Trimming took 1 base from V and 0 from J, leaving 10 bases between them. The CDR3, as DNA: TGCGCCAGCAGCTTGTCTCCTGACGCAACTAATGAAAAACTGTTTTTT. It is translated as CASSLSPDATNEKLFF. The whole variable domain, remainder taken from reference TRBV5-1 and TRBJ1-4, is KAGVTQTPRYLIKTRGQQVTLSCSPISGHRSVSWYQQTPGQGLQFLFEYFSETQRNKGNFPGRFSGRQFSNSRSEMNVSTLELGDSALYLCASSLSPDATNEKLFFGSGTQLSVL.

The rearrangement joins TRBV28 to TRBJ1-3, with D possibly TRBD1 on 5 matching bases. Between the trimmed V and J ends, which lost 9 bases and 2 bases, there was a span of 17 bases. CDR3 length equals 15 residues. Germline-derived CDR1 and CDR2 are MDHEN and SYDVKM. CDR3 sequence reads: CASHYRLGTGNTIYF. CDR3 nucleotides: TGTGCCAGTCACTACAGGTTAGGAACTGGAAACACCATATATTTT. The variable domain in full, with the rest retrieved from reference TRBV28 and TRBJ1-3, is DVKVTQSSRYLVKRTGEKVFLECVQDMDHENMFWYRQDPGLGLRLIYFSYDVKMKEKGDIPEGYSVSREKKERFSLILESASTNQTSMYLCASHYRLGTGNTIYFGEGSWLTVV.

V gene TRBV6-6 combines with J gene TRBJ2-7, with D perhaps TRBD2 (6 bases). The CDR3 has 13 residues. The germline V and J ends were trimmed by 8 bases and 6 bases, with 17 bases remaining between them. CDR1 and CDR2 from the germline V gene are MNHNY and SVGAGI (reference sequence). The CDR3 DNA is TGTGCCAGCCATTCACCGGGACTCTCCGAGCAGTACTTC. Protein sequence: CASHSPGLSEQYF.

J is TRBJ1-1 and V is TRBV19, with a tentative D call TRBD1 (6 bases). V lost 5 bases and J lost 11, with 21 bases in between. CDR1 is LNHDA, CDR2 SQIVND, per germline (reference sequence). This CDR3 is 14 amino acids long. The CDR3 DNA is TGTGCCAGTAGTGTAACAAGGGGGGAGCTGAGTGCTTTCTTT. Translated, it gives CASSVTRGELSAFF. Together with reference TRBV19 and TRBJ1-1, the CDR3 gives the full variable domain: DGGITQSPKYLFRKEGQNVTLSCEQNLNHDAMYWYRQDPGQGLRLIYYSQIVNDFQKGDIAEGYSVSREKKESFPLTVTSAQKNPTAFYLCASSVTRGELSAFFGQGTRLTVV.

This sequence joins TRBV28 and TRBJ1-5; D remains ambiguous. Germline values: CDR1 MDHEN, CDR2 SYDVKM. Trimming removed 2 bases at V and 3 bases at J, with 8 bases between. CDR3 size: 14 residues. The CDR3 sequence: CASSLAIPNQPQHF. CDR3 sequence (DNA): TGTGCCAGCAGTTTAGCCATTCCCAATCAGCCCCAGCATTTT.

The chain links TRBV27 to TRBJ1-6; D call uncertain. Germline lookup yields CDR1 MNHEY and CDR2 SMNVEV (reference sequence). Trimming cost V 3 bases and J 3 bases, with 18 bases left between them. The CDR3 is 18 residues long. The CDR3 DNA sequence: TGTGCCAGCAGTTTCCGACGGGGTCAGATCAACTATAATTCACCCCTCCACTTT. Amino acids: CASSFRRGQINYNSPLHF.

V and J are TRBV5-1 and TRBJ1-2; the D is unclear. In germline, CDR1 is SGHRS, CDR2 YFSETQ. Trimming stripped 7 bases from V and 3 bases from J, with 10 bases between. This CDR3 is built from 12 residues. The CDR3, as DNA: TGCGCCAGCTCGACGGATTACTATGGCTACACCTTC. This gives the protein CASSTDYYGYTF. The full variable domain, rest sourced from reference TRBV5-1 and TRBJ1-2, is KAGVTQTPRYLIKTRGQQVTLSCSPISGHRSVSWYQQTPGQGLQFLFEYFSETQRNKGNFPGRFSGRQFSNSRSEMNVSTLELGDSALYLCASSTDYYGYTFGSGTRLTVV.

J is TRBJ1-1 and V is TRBV30; perhaps TRBD1 as D (5 bases). Per the germline V gene, CDR1 is GTSNPN and CDR2 is SVGIG (reference sequence). V was shortened by 0 bases and J by 13 bases, with 15 bases between the two germline ends. The CDR3 consists of 12 residues. The CDR3 sequence: CAWSVSRDGGFF. DNA for the CDR3: TGTGCCTGGAGTGTATCCAGGGATGGTGGTTTCTTT.

The V and J genes are TRBV6-1 and TRBJ2-7, with 15 bases identical to TRBD2. This CDR3 contains 14 residues. J was trimmed by 3 bases and V by 7 bases; bases with no gene match: 1. Germline CDR1 MNHNS, CDR2 SASEGT. The CDR3 nucleotides are TGTGCCAGCAAGGGACTAGCGGGAGGCTACGAGCAGTACTTC. This gives the protein CASKGLAGGYEQYF.

The rearrangement joins TRBV5-1 to TRBJ1-1; D not certain. Looked up from germline, CDR1 is SGHRS and CDR2 is YFSETQ. CDR3 length equals 14 residues. Trimming stripped 1 base from V and 4 bases from J, with 11 bases between. In nucleotides, the CDR3 is TGCGCCAGCAGCTTGTTAGTTGGTAGCACTGAAGCTTTCTTT. This gives the protein CASSLLVGSTEAFF.